This T cell receptor (beta chain) was retrieved from a study of blood T cell repertoires in COVID-19. Study-wide background: Researchers got acute and convalescent COVID-19 samples from the United States, Italy and Spain. In each case, the material was cDNA or gDNA derived from T cells, B-cell-depleted T cells, or PBMCs.

As handled by the study authors: Nucleated cell counts were estimated from reference gene primer amplification. Clones were sequenced by immunoSEQ multiplex PCR, and TCRdb holds only the in-frame ones, with some missing. V and J calls plus clone size are reproduced from that table; the DNA served to infer D and trimming. The table shows over 300,000 clones, with 90% occurring only once. The germline V gene has CDR1 MNHNY and CDR2 SVGAGI (reference sequence). V shed 6 bases, J shed 6 bases, and the junction held 12 bases outside the gene matches. CDR3 size: 15 residues. Source material: peripheral blood. The chain couples TRBV6-6 to TRBJ1-1; 8 bases align to TRBD1. The sequence came from a young man with active or convalescent COVID-19. As DNA, the CDR3 is TGTGCCAGCAGACCGAGGACAGGGAGGGAGGCTGAAGCTTTCTTT. It translates to CASRPRTGREAEAFF.